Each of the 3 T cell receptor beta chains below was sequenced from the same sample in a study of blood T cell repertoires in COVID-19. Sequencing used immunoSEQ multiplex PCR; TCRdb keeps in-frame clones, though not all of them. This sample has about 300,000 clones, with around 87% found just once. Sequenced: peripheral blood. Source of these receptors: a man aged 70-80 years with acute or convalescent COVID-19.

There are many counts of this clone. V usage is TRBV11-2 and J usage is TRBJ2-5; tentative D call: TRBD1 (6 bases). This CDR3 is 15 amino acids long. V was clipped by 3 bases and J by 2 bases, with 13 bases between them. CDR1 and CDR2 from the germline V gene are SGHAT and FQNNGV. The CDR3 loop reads CASSLFEQGQETQYF. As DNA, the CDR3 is TGTGCCAGCAGCTTGTTCGAACAGGGACAAGAGACCCAGTACTTC.

The CDR3 reads CSVGAQAGGGNMPQFF. The CDR3 coding sequence is TGCAGCGTTGGGGCCCAAGCGGGAGGGGGAAATATGCCACAGTTCTTC. The chain carries TRBV29-1 and TRBJ2-1; 10 bases are a match to TRBD2. Germline loops: CDR1 SQVTM, CDR2 ANQGSEA. V was clipped by 4 bases and J by 13 bases; unmatched bases: 19. The CDR3 has 16 residues.

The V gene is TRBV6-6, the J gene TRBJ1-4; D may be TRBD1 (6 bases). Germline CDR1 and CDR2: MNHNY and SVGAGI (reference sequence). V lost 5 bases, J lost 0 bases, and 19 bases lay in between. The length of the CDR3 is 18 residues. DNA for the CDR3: TGTGCCAGCAGTCACGGGGGGCTTCTCGACGCAACTAATGAAAAACTGTTTTTT. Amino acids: CASSHGGLLDATNEKLFF.